This T cell receptor beta chain was observed in a study of T cells in Graves' hyperthyroidism and ophthalmopathy. Overall study findings and caveats: Most expanded thyroid clonotypes above 0.001 recurred in blood. Onset of ophthalmopathy came a median around 6.5 months after the model predicted it.

This clonotype was recorded at least ten times. Its antigen is as yet unknown. The junction shows a germline mismatch at one end, possibly a read error. This CDR3 is 12 amino acids long. Germline V gives CDR1 GTSNPN, CDR2 SVGIG (reference sequence). With a duration under 2 months, the hyperthyroidism was newly diagnosed in patients aged 18 to 65. Blood was drawn at first hyperthyroidism diagnosis, before any ophthalmopathy symptoms. Authors of the study amplified TCR beta CDR3 regions from RNA transcripts. Researchers ran a first-round RT-PCR on the TCR CDR3 using the HTBI primer set. From the multiplex PCR reads, TCRdb called clonotypes with MiXCR, one entry per CDR3 protein. The sample carries about 130,000 distinct CDR3 sequences, around 20% recorded once.

The V and J genes are TRBV30 and TRBJ2-5; TRBD1 agrees at 7 bases. This clonotype originated in a woman in her forties or fifties with Graves' hyperthyroidism that later progressed to Graves' ophthalmopathy. The sample consisted of blood. The CDR3 nucleotides are TGTGCCTGGAATAGGGGGCAAGGGACCCAGTACTTC. This sequence encodes CAWNRGQGTQYF.